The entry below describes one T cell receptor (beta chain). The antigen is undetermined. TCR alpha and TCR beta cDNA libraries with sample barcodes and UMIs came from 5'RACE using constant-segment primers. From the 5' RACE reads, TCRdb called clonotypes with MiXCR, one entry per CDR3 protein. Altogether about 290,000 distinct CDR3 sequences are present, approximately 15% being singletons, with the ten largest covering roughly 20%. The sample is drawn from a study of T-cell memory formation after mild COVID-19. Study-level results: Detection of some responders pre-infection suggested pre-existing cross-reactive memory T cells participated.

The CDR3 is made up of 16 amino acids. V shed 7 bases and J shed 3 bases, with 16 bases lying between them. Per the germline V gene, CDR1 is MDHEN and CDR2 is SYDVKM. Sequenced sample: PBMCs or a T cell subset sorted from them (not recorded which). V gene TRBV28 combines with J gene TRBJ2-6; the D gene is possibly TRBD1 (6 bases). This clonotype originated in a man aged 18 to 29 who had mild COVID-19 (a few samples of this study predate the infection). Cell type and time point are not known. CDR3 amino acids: CASNGQPLSGANVLTF. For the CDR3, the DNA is TGTGCCAGCAATGGACAGCCCCTGAGTGGGGCCAACGTCCTGACTTTC. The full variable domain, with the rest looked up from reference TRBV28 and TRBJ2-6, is DVKVTQSSRYLVKRTGEKVFLECVQDMDHENMFWYRQDPGLGLRLIYFSYDVKMKEKGDIPEGYSVSREKKERFSLILESASTNQTSMYLCASNGQPLSGANVLTFGAGSRLTVL.